This entry features one T cell receptor beta chain sequence. Its antigen remains unidentified. The CDR3 numbers 13 residues from cysteine through phenylalanine. Here the CDR3 DNA is all that survives: 39 bases in frame from base 1. V is pared back by 2 bases and J by 4 bases, with 8 bases lying between the germline termini. CDR1 MNHNY and CDR2 SVGAGI are derived from the germline V gene (reference sequence). The library was prepared using the immunoSEQ multiplex PCR assay. For the multiplex PCR, a mixture combining 60 forward primers for TCR Vbeta segments and 13 reverse primers for TCR Jbeta segments was used. Amplification of the CDR3 region of rearranged TCR beta genes was performed with a multiplex PCR assay on genomic DNA. The amplified TCR beta libraries were sequenced on the Illumina HiSeq System as 87-base-pair reads. Under the source paper's analysis protocol: Across the 600 to 700 repertoires, a later analysis counted around 80 million unique TCR beta chains, around 10 million of which were shared by at least two donors. A nearest-neighbor algorithm error-corrected the raw reads and collapsed the reads into unique sequences, merging closely related sequences to remove PCR and sequencing errors. V, D and J gene segments were assigned by aligning CDR3 sequences to IMGT reference sequences. For a sequence to be retained, a match of at least six nucleotides to both a V gene segment and a J gene segment was required. A rearrangement was called productive if the CDR3 had no stop codons and remained in frame with V and J, and every other rearrangement was called non-productive. CDR3 was defined by IMGT convention, running from the second conserved V-encoded cysteine to the conserved J-encoded phenylalanine. The earlier analysis of about 590 of the donors excluded sequences that lacked an unambiguous match to a single V gene segment. An earlier analysis of a few hundred of the donors classified V segments as functional when productive rearrangements were above 56.7% and as segregating when the standard deviation between donors was above 5%. A statistical classification framework was developed to diagnose cytomegalovirus status using the catalog of TCR beta chain sequences. V and J gene assignment, in a later analysis, came from comparing TCR nucleotide sequences with IMGT/GENE-DB human TR gene sequences. In a later analysis, CDR3 sequences and most-parsimonious VDJ recombination scenarios were assigned using the TCRdist pipeline. A later analysis defined each TCR beta chain by its CDR3 amino acid sequence plus V-gene family, and excluded reads lacking a unique V-gene family. As a way to deal with suspected cross-contamination and a sequencing artifact, a later analysis dropped 450 to 600 nucleotide sequences that were highly shared and had low generation probability. For each public chain, a later analysis derived a clonal expansion index from normalized ranks of inferred template counts within each repertoire. In a later analysis, generation probabilities were computed with a VDJ recombination model fitted to out-of-frame rearrangements, and the resulting probabilities were checked against IGoR. In a later analysis, hypergeometric tests were used to score TCR-TCR, TCR-HLA and TCR-CMV co-occurrence, with a repertoire-size bias correction applied to TCR pairs. A later analysis estimated false discovery rates by permuting HLA or CMV assignments 20 times. In a later analysis, co-occurring TCRs were grouped using DBSCAN, with TCRdist sequence similarity added in when clustering inside HLA-allele-positive subsets. Repertoires with fewer than 30,000 or more than 120,000 public chains were left out of co-occurrence clustering, as were a handful of repertoires with anomalous nucleotide sharing. This is the immuneACCESS table as TCRdb keeps it, with only in-frame sequences that have V and J called. A part of the clones is gone; compared with another copy, unresolved V genes explain less than half, and the rest is unexplained. D and trimming were read from the DNA, whereas the V and J calls and clone size are those reported in that table. The data table for this sample lists tens of thousands of clones. The top ten clonotypes cover roughly 7% of the sample.

The sample comes from a study of cytomegalovirus exposure and HLA in healthy donors (TCRdb year 2017). Study-level background: According to an earlier analysis of 550 to 700 of the donors, some 180 million T cells yielded roughly 100 million unique TCR beta sequences and approximately 300 Gb of sequence data. An early release that covered 640 HLA-typed donors contained about 300 gigabases of sequencing data and tens of millions of unique TCR sequences. Of the 300 to 450 genotyped donors, 65% to 90% were placed in the genetic ancestry cluster associated with self-reported Caucasian donors. The study aimed to test whether cataloging public T cell receptors could reveal signatures of past pathogen exposure. Using immunosequencing, the study profiled T cell repertoires from 500 to 800 subjects and related those repertoires to cytomegalovirus serostatus. Along with the approximately 650-subject first cohort, a separate validation cohort of around 120 different subjects was used. High-throughput TCR immunosequencing, statistical association of individual TCRs with disease status, and machine learning were combined to predict cytomegalovirus infection status. To study patterns of TCR occurrence, a later analysis re-analyzed previously published TCR beta repertoires from several hundred donors and added high-resolution HLA genotyping. Rather than using new phenotypic data, the later analysis identified candidate immune exposures from TCR beta sequences and from how often those sequences occurred across donors. To decide whether each TCR beta V gene segment behaved as functional or pseudogenic, an earlier analysis of approximately 590 of the donors relied on high-throughput TCR beta sequencing. Donor age, sex, ethnicity and CMV serostatus were compiled together with the repertoire data. Genome-wide SNP genotypes for about 55% of the roughly 670 donors were used in a later genetic analysis, which treated that subset as a discovery cohort. All discovery cohort repertoires had been generated on a single sequencing platform. Class I and class II HLA loci were covered by the typing at four-digit resolution. Typing coverage differed by locus: A, B, C, DRB1 and DQB1 were typed in about 620-630 donors, DQA1 in 500 to 550, DPA1 in approximately 600, and DPB1 in just under 490. Roughly 5 DR-DQ haplotypes were handled as single units for association and clustering because linkage in the cohort was strong. Among some 410 genotyped donors of the cohort, an average of around 240,000 unique TCR beta nucleotide sequences were sequenced per donor, 15% to 20% of them non-productive.

Beyond this particular receptor, the publication reports: HLA typing was unavailable for some donors at each locus, so association tests used only the typed subset. According to a later analysis, TCR association rates differed among HLA loci, with DRB1 alleles showing the most associated TCRs and HLA-C alleles showing the fewest. Some IMGT-functional V segments, including TRBV6-2 and TRBV6-3, could not be distinguished by the 87-base-pair reads and were therefore excluded. Linkage disequilibrium might explain the correlated functional status among segregating V segments, but an unknown experimental factor could not be excluded. A later analysis found that most CMV-associated TCR beta chains appeared HLA-restricted, with HLA associations seemingly driven largely by CMV exposure. Strong co-occurrence of HLA alleles, especially DR and DQ, made assigning TCR associations to individual alleles difficult. The classifier was reported to diagnose cytomegalovirus status with high specificity and sensitivity in both the original and validation cohorts. Most TCR sequences were seen in very few donors, while some public TCRs were found in many individuals. A group of highly shared sequence variants was considered likely to be a technical artifact of the sequencing pipeline. A later analysis associated about 16,000 TCR beta sequences with specific HLA alleles at a false discovery rate of 0.05. In a later genetic analysis, a missense DCLRE1C variant was associated with V-gene and J-gene trimming of TCR beta chains, and the association was replicated in an independent cohort. In the study, 150 to 200 TCR beta chains were listed as associated with cytomegalovirus. Compared with the approximately 600-donor mean, donors in an Asian-associated ancestry cluster had fewer N-insertions in productive TCRs, according to a later genetic analysis. This cohort had only TCR beta chains sequenced, and the lack of alpha or paired-chain data limited which features could be detected. Roughly uniform sequencing depth across donors was assumed in presence/absence analyses, although this assumption may not hold. In a later analysis, HLA-associated TCR beta chains showed more clonal expansion and lower generation probabilities than non-associated chains that were equally common. The earlier analysis of nearly 600 of the donors excluded some 16 rarely observed V segments, including chromosome 9 orphons, because counts were too low. In a later analysis, several top co-occurrence clusters were reported to appear linked to parvovirus B19, influenza, CMV and Epstein-Barr virus. A further reported finding was that TCR beta sequences accurately predicted the HLA-A and HLA-B alleles for most subjects in the first cohort. Three of the identified cytomegalovirus-associated TCR beta chains were confirmed in vitro to be specific for cytomegalovirus antigens. It was suggested by the authors that the approach could potentially be generalized to other disease states and immunological phenotypes. Broadly in line with IMGT annotations, most TCR beta V segments showed up in productive rearrangements about 87% or about 30% of the time in an earlier analysis of roughly 590 of the donors. Immune exposure information for the cohort was limited to CMV serostatus.

The cohort consisted of approximately 690 healthy bone marrow donors. All cohort members were sampled while nominally healthy, although unrecorded immune exposures were likely present. The donor was CMV seronegative and belonged to the group of over 300 seronegative cohort members. A peripheral blood sample was collected from each donor, and TCR beta sequencing was performed on peripheral blood mononuclear cells. Genomic DNA was extracted from the blood cell samples with the Qiagen DNeasy Blood Extraction Kit. The V and J segments used are TRBV6-6 and TRBJ2-5; TRBD1 could be the D gene, as 6 bases match. This clonotype was obtained from a middle-aged woman in good health and CMV-seronegative. The material sequenced was PBMCs. The DNA reads TGTGCCAGCAGTTACGGACAGACAGAGACCCAGTACTTC. This sequence encodes CASSYGQTETQYF.